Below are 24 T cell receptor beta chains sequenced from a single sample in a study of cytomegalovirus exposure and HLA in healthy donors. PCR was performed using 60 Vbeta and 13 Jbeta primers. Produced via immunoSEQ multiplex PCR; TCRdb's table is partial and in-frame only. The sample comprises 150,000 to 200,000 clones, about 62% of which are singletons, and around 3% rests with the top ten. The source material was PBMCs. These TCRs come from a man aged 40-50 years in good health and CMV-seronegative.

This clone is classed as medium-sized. Written as DNA, the CDR3 is TGCAGCGTTGAAACCCTTCGAGGGGGCTTCTACGAGCAGTACTTC. It translates to CSVETLRGGFYEQYF. The chain uses TRBV29-1 and TRBJ2-7; 7 bases agree with TRBD1. This CDR3 region has 15 residues. V dropped 2 bases and J dropped 3; count of bases not matched to a gene: 10. Germline assignment: CDR1 SQVTM and CDR2 ANQGSEA.

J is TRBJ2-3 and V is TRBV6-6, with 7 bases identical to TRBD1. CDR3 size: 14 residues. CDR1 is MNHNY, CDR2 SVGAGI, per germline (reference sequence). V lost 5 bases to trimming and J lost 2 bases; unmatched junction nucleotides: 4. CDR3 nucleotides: TGTGCCAGCAGTCCCGGGACAGCCACAGATACGCAGTATTTT. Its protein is CASSPGTATDTQYF.

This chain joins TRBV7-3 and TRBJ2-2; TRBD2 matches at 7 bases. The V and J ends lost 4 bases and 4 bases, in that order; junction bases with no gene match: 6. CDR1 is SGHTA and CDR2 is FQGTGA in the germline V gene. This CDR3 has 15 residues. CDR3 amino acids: CASSSSGASTGELFF. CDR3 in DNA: TGTGCCAGCAGCTCTAGCGGTGCGAGCACCGGGGAGCTGTTTTTT.

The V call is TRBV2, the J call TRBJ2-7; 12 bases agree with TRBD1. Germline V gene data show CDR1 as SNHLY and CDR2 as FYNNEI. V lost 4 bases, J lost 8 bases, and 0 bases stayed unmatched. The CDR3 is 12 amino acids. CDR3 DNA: TGTGCCAGCAGTGGGGACAGGGGGCAGCAGTACTTC. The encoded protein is CASSGDRGQQYF.

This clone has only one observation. DNA for the CDR3: TGTGCCAGCAGTGAAGCGCTTGGACAGGGCAATCAGCCCCAGCATTTT. It yields the protein CASSEALGQGNQPQHF. The J gene is TRBJ1-5, the V gene TRBV2; 7 bases map to TRBD1. From germline, CDR1 is SNHLY and CDR2 FYNNEI. Unmatched junction bases numbered 4, after V lost 0 bases and J lost 2 bases. CDR3 size: 16 residues.

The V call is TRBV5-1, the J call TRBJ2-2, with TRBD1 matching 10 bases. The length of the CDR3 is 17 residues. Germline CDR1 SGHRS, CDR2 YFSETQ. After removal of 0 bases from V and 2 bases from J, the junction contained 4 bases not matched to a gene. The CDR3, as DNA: TGCGCCAGCAGCTTGGACGGGACAGGGGATAACACCGGGGAGCTGTTTTTT. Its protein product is CASSLDGTGDNTGELFF.

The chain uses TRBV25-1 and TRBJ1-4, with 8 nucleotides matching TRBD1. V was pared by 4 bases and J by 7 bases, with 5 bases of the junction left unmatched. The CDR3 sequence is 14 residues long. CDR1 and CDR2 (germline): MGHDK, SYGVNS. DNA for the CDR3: TGTGCCAGCAGTGCTTGGACAGGGACTGAAAAACTGTTTTTT. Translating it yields CASSAWTGTEKLFF.

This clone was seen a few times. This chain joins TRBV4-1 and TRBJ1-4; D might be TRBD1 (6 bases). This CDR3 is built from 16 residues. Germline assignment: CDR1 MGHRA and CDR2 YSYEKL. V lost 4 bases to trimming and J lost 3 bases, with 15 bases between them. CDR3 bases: TGCGCCAGCAGCCTCCATTCACAGGGTTCTAATGAAAAACTGTTTTTT. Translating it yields CASSLHSQGSNEKLFF.

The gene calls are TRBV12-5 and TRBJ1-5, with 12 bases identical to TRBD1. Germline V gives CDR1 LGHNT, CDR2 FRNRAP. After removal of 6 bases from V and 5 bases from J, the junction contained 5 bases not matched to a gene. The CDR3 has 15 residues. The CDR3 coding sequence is TGTGCTAGTGGAGCCGGGACAGGGGGCGATCAGCCCCAGCATTTT. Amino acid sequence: CASGAGTGGDQPQHF.

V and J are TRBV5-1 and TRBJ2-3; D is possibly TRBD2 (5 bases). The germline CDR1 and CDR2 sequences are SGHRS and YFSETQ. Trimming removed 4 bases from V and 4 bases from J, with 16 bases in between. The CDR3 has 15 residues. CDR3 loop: CASSPTTLGADTQYF. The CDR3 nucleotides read TGCGCCAGCAGCCCCACAACACTAGGAGCAGATACGCAGTATTTT.

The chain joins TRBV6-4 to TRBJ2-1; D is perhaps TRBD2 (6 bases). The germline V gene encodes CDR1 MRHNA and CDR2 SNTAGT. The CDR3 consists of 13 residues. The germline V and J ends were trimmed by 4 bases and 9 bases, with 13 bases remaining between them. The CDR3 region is CASSGDFGGEQFF. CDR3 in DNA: TGTGCCAGCAGTGGGGACTTCGGGGGTGAGCAGTTCTTC.

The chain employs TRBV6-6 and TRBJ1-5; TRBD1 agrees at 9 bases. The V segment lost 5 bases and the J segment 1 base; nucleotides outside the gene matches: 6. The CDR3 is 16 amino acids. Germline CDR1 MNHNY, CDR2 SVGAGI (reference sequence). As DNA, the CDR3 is TGTGCCAGCAGTGGATACAGGGGGCAAAGCAATCAGCCCCAGCATTTT. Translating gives CASSGYRGQSNQPQHF.

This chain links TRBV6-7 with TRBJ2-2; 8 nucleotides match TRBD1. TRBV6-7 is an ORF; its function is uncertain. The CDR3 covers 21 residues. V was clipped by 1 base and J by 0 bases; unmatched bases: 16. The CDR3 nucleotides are TGTGCCAGCAGTTACTGCAGGGGGCTTGTCCCATTGACGGCGAACACCGGGGAGCTGTTTTTT. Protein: CASSYCRGLVPLTANTGELFF.

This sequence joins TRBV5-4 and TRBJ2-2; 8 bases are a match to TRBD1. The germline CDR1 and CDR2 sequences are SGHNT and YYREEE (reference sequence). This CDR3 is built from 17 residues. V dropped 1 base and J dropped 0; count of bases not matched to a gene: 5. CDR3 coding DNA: TGTGCCAGCAGCTTGAACCCAGGGGGCTCGAACACCGGGGAGCTGTTTTTT. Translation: CASSLNPGGSNTGELFF.

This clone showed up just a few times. In nucleotides, the CDR3 is TGTGCCAGCTCACCAGGGGGGACAGCCTACAATGAGCAGTTCTTC. Translating gives CASSPGGTAYNEQFF. V and J are TRBV18 and TRBJ2-1; a weak D match, TRBD1 (7 bases). The length of the CDR3 is 15 residues. Trimming took 2 bases from V and 2 from J, leaving 10 bases between them. CDR1 is KGHSH and CDR2 is LQKENI in the germline V gene.

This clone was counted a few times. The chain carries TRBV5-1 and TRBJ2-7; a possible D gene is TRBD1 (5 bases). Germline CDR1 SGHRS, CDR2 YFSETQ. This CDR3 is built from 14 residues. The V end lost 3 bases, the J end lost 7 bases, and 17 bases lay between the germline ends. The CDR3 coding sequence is TGCGCCAGCAGCTCCCAGCAGGGATCACGGGAGCAGTACTTC. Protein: CASSSQQGSREQYF.

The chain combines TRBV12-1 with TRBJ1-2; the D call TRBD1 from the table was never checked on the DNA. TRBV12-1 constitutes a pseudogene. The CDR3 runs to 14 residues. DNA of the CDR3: TGTGCCAGCAGCTTTACAGGGTCTAACTATGGCTACACCTTC. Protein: CASSFTGSNYGYTF.

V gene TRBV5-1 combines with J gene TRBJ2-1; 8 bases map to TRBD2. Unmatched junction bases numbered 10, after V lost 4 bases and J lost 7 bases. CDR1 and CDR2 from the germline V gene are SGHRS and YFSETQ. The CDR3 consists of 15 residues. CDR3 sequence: CASSVGLGMVNEQFF. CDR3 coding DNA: TGCGCCAGCAGCGTGGGACTAGGGATGGTAAATGAGCAGTTCTTC.

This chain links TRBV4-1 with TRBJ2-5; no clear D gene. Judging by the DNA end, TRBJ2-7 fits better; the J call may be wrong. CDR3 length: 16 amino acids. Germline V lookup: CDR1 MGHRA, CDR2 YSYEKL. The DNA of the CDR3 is TGCGCCAGCAGCCAAGATAAGGCGGAGTTCACCTACGAGCAGTACTTC. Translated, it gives CASSQDKAEFTYEQYF.

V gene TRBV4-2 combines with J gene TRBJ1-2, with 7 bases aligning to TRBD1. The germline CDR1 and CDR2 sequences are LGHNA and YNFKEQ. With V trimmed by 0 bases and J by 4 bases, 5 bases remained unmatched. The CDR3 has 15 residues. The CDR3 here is CASSQDFGQVYGYTF. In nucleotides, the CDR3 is TGTGCCAGCAGCCAAGATTTTGGACAGGTCTATGGCTACACCTTC.

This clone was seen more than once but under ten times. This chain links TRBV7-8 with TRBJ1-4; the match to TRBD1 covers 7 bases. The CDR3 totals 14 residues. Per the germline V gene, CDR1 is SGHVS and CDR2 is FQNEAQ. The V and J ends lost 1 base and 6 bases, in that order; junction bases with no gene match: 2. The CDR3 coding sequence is TGTGCCAGCAGCTTAGGCCAGGGGGATGAAAAACTGTTTTTT. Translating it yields CASSLGQGDEKLFF.

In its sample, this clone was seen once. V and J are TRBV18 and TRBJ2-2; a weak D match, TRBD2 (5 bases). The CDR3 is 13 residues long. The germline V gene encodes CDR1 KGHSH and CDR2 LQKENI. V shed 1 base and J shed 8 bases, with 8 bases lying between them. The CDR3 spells CASSPLGGGELFF. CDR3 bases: TGTGCCAGCTCACCACTAGGAGGAGGGGAGCTGTTTTTT. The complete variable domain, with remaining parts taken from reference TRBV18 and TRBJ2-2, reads NAGVMQNPRHLVRRRGQEARLRCSPMKGHSHVYWYRQLPEEGLKFMVYLQKENIIDESGMPKERFSAEFPKEGPSILRIQQVVRGDSAAYFCASSPLGGGELFFGEGSRLTVL.

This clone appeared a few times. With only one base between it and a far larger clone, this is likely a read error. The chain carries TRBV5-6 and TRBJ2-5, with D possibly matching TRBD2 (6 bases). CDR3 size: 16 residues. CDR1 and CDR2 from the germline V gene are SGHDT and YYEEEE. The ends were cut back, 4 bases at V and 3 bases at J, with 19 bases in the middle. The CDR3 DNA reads TGTGCCAGCAGCCGAAAAGTTTATAGCGGAGAAGAGACCCAGTACTTC. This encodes CASSRKVYSGEETQYF.

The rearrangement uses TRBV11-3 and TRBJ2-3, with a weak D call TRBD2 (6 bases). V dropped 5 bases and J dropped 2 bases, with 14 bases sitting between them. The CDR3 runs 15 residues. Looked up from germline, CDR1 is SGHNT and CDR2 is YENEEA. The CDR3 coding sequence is TGTGCCAGCAGCCTCGGACTAACTACCACAGATACGCAGTATTTT. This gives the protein CASSLGLTTTDTQYF.